This T cell receptor beta chain was observed in a study of shared clonotypes between healthy human individuals. The wider study: CD8 memory received one plate per donor, CD8 naive two, CD4 memory three and CD4 naive three.

This CDR3 has 21 amino acids. Trimming shortened V by 5 bases and J by 0 bases, and 29 bases separated the two germline ends. Looked up from germline, CDR1 is LNHDA and CDR2 is SQIVND (reference sequence). This clone was observed once. The assay was immunoSEQ multiplex PCR, and TCRdb's table has in-frame clones only and misses some. The sample yields 2 million to 2.5 million clones, just under 95% seen once. The sample comprised naive CD4+ T cells from PBMCs. Subset: CD45RA+ positively selected. The clonotype was recovered from a man in his late teens or twenties in good health. Some clones in this sample may be carry-over from other donors' samples. The J gene is TRBJ1-3, the V gene TRBV19, with D possibly matching TRBD1 (6 bases). The CDR3, as DNA: TGTGCCAGTAGTCCCTATTATACGTGGACAGTGCAACCCTCCTCTGGAAACACCATATATTTT. This encodes CASSPYYTWTVQPSSGNTIYF.